Following are 32 T cell receptor beta chains from one sample sequenced in a study of blood T cell repertoires in COVID-19. Generated by immunoSEQ multiplex PCR, the TCRdb table keeps only in-frame clones and is missing some. Here the sample spans tens of thousands of clones, 87% being singletons. The sample consisted of peripheral blood. These receptors were obtained from a woman aged 50 to 60 with active or convalescent COVID-19.

CDR3 in amino acids: CAMGTGSETQYF. DNA for the CDR3: TGTGCCATGGGGACAGGTTCGGAGACCCAGTACTTC. The chain recombines TRBV10-3 with TRBJ2-5; 8 nucleotides match TRBD1. CDR3 length: 12 amino acids. V lost 9 bases to trimming and J lost 5 bases; unmatched junction nucleotides: 5. Germline loops: CDR1 ENHRY, CDR2 SYGVKD.

The chain carries TRBV5-4 and TRBJ1-4; weak D call: TRBD1 (6 bases). V was cut by 4 bases and J by 3 bases, with 13 bases left in between. CDR1 and CDR2 from the germline V gene are SGHNT and YYREEE (reference sequence). The length of the CDR3 is 15 residues. The CDR3 spells CASSPQGGPNEKLFF. The CDR3 DNA sequence: TGTGCCAGCAGCCCACAGGGTGGGCCTAATGAAAAACTGTTTTTT.

The chain recombines TRBV12-3 or TRBV12-4 with TRBJ1-1; D is possibly TRBD1 (5 bases). CDR3 length: 12 amino acids. V lost 4 bases, J lost 5 bases, and 8 bases lay in between. The chain's CDR3 is CASSSYRTEAFF. As DNA, the CDR3 is TGTGCCAGCAGTTCCTACAGGACTGAAGCTTTCTTT.

This chain links TRBV11-2 with TRBJ2-3, with 11 nucleotides matching TRBD1. V gave up 0 bases and J gave up 4 bases; unmatched junction bases: 9. Germline CDR1 SGHAT, CDR2 FQNNGV. The length of the CDR3 is 18 residues. Here the CDR3 DNA reads TGTGCCAGCAGCTTAGATCCCAGGACAGGGGGCGCGGCAGATACGCAGTATTTT. The encoded protein is CASSLDPRTGGAADTQYF.

The chain couples TRBV15 to TRBJ1-3; D call uncertain. With 5 bases removed from V and 3 bases from J, the gap between germline ends came to 11 bases. Germline V lookup: CDR1 LNHNV, CDR2 YYDKDF (reference sequence). This CDR3 region has 14 residues. This chain's CDR3 is CATSLRTGGNTIYF. The DNA of the CDR3 is TGTGCCACCAGCTTGCGGACTGGTGGAAACACCATATATTTT.

V is TRBV4-3 and J is TRBJ1-1; D perhaps matches TRBD1 (5 bases). This CDR3 contains 15 residues. V lost 0 bases, J lost 4 bases, and 12 bases lay in between. CDR1 is LGHNA and CDR2 is YSLEER in the germline V gene. The CDR3 reads CASSQDLDSVTEAFF. The DNA of the CDR3 is TGCGCCAGCAGCCAAGACCTTGACAGCGTCACTGAAGCTTTCTTT.

The count of this clone is one. The rearrangement uses TRBV6-5 and TRBJ1-4; D ambiguous. Germline CDR1 and CDR2: MNHEY and SVGAGI. V was cut by 7 bases and J by 7 bases, with 16 bases left in between. The CDR3 sequence is 14 residues long. DNA for the CDR3: TGTGCCAGCACCGGTCCCGGGTTAAGTGAAAAACTGTTTTTT. Translating gives CASTGPGLSEKLFF.

V usage is TRBV5-1 and J usage is TRBJ1-1; tentative D call: TRBD1 (6 bases). This CDR3 is built from 13 residues. Trimming took off 0 bases at V and 14 bases at J, with 17 bases between the two ends. In germline, CDR1 is SGHRS, CDR2 YFSETQ. CDR3 in DNA: TGCGCCAGCAGCTTGGATTACGGGACACGGGCGTTCTTT. Protein product: CASSLDYGTRAFF.

CDR3 sequence (DNA): TGTGCCACCAGCATTTCCGGGACAGACGGTTACAATGAGCAGTTCTTC. It encodes CATSISGTDGYNEQFF. The chain links TRBV15 to TRBJ2-1, with 7 bases that match TRBD1. Losses at the gene ends were 4 bases for V and 4 bases for J; bases not matched to a gene: 10. Germline assignment: CDR1 LNHNV and CDR2 YYDKDF (reference sequence). The CDR3 is made up of 16 amino acids.

The V gene is TRBV5-1, the J gene TRBJ1-6; tentatively, D is TRBD1 (6 bases). Germline CDR1 reads SGHRS; CDR2 reads YFSETQ. CDR3 length: 14 residues. V was cut by 0 bases and J by 6 bases, with 7 bases left in between. As DNA, the CDR3 is TGCGCCAGCAGCTTGGACAGGGTTAATTCACCCCTCCACTTT. Amino acids: CASSLDRVNSPLHF.

This rearrangement joins TRBV5-4 to TRBJ2-5; D might be TRBD2 (5 bases). Germline CDR1 reads SGHNT; CDR2 reads YYREEE (reference sequence). The CDR3 totals 13 residues. V was clipped by 0 bases and J by 2 bases, with 5 bases between them. The CDR3 DNA reads as TGTGCCAGCAGCTTGGGGACTCAAGAGACCCAGTACTTC. This encodes CASSLGTQETQYF.

The chain uses TRBV18 and TRBJ2-5, with TRBD2 as a possible D gene (5 bases). There are 13 residues in the CDR3. Trimming took off 6 bases at V and 3 bases at J, with 11 bases between the two ends. Germline V gene lookup returns CDR1 KGHSH and CDR2 LQKENI. CDR3 loop: CASSPRGEETQYF. As DNA, the CDR3 is TGTGCCAGCTCCCCTCGGGGAGAAGAGACCCAGTACTTC.

Only one count was recorded for this clone. This chain uses TRBV19 with TRBJ1-1; D gene ambiguous. CDR1 LNHDA and CDR2 SQIVND come from the germline V gene (reference sequence). Between the trimmed V and J ends, which lost 11 bases and 4 bases, there was a span of 14 bases. The CDR3 contains 12 residues. CDR3 DNA: TGTGCCGCAAGCCCGGGGAGCACTGAAGCTTTCTTT. Its translation is CAASPGSTEAFF.

The chain has TRBV15 and TRBJ1-5; a possible D gene is TRBD1 (6 bases). CDR3 length equals 17 residues. The V gene's germline CDR1 is LNHNV and CDR2 YYDKDF (reference sequence). The V end lost 0 bases, the J end lost 3 bases, and 15 bases lay between the germline ends. CDR3: CATSRDRLDSINQPQHF. The CDR3 coding sequence is TGTGCCACCAGCAGAGATCGTTTGGACAGTATCAATCAGCCCCAGCATTTT.

The V and J genes are TRBV4-1 and TRBJ1-6; D is uncertain. The CDR3 contains 12 residues. Trimming removed 4 bases at V and 15 bases at J, with 13 bases between. The germline V gene encodes CDR1 MGHRA and CDR2 YSYEKL. This chain's CDR3 is CASSLQRSDLHF. CDR3 bases: TGCGCCAGCAGCCTCCAGAGAAGCGACCTCCACTTT.

This rearrangement joins TRBV7-2 to TRBJ1-5; 11 nucleotides align to TRBD1. Germline-derived CDR1 and CDR2 are SGHTA and FQGNSA. The V gene end was trimmed by 5 bases and the J gene end by 9 bases; junction bases not matched to a gene: 6. The CDR3 is 14 amino acids. This chain's CDR3 is CASSRTGGGVPQHF. The DNA for the CDR3 is TGTGCCAGCAGCAGGACAGGGGGCGGTGTGCCCCAGCATTTT.

This clone was detected only once. The CDR3: CATSDPAGVGDTQYF. The CDR3 nucleotides are TGTGCCACCAGTGATCCAGCGGGGGTTGGGGATACGCAGTATTTT. The rearrangement uses TRBV24-1 and TRBJ2-3; TRBD2 matches 8 bases. Germline V lookup: CDR1 KGHDR, CDR2 SFDVKD. V lost 3 bases to trimming and J lost 6 bases; unmatched junction nucleotides: 7. The CDR3 sequence is 15 residues long.

The rearrangement links TRBV30 to TRBJ2-5; 9 positions match TRBD1. After removal of 6 bases from V and 5 bases from J, the junction contained 10 bases not matched to a gene. The CDR3 is 14 residues long. The germline CDR1 and CDR2 sequences are GTSNPN and SVGIG (reference sequence). The CDR3 region has the DNA TGTGCCTGCAATACAGGGGGCGCTTGGGAGACCCAGTACTTC. Translated: CACNTGGAWETQYF.

The chain couples TRBV5-4 to TRBJ1-1; 7 nucleotides agree with TRBD1. V trimming: 4 bases; J trimming: 7 bases; junction bases outside the gene matches: 10. Germline V gene sequence: CDR1 SGHNT, CDR2 YYREEE (reference sequence). There are 14 residues in the CDR3. The CDR3 DNA reads as TGTGCCAGCAGCGGAGGGGGCTTATTCTATGAAGCTTTCTTT. Encoded protein: CASSGGGLFYEAFF.

This clone was recorded only once. The sample contains more than one DNA sequence encoding this CDR3. The V call is TRBV3-1 (or the pseudogene TRBV3-2), the J call TRBJ1-5; D gene unclear. Germline CDR1 LGHDT, CDR2 YNNKEL (reference sequence). The CDR3 contains 12 residues. Trimming removed 1 base from V and 6 bases from J, with 4 bases in between. CDR3 residues: CASSQAGQPQHF. As DNA, the CDR3 is TGTGCCAGCAGCCAAGCCGGTCAGCCCCAGCATTTT.

The chain couples TRBV12-3 or TRBV12-4 to TRBJ2-2; no reliable D call. The CDR3 is 11 amino acids. Trimming took 3 bases from V and 8 from J, leaving 4 bases between them. CDR3 sequence reads: CASSLRGELFF. CDR3 nucleotide sequence: TGTGCCAGCAGTTTGAGAGGGGAGCTGTTTTTT.

The chain uses TRBV11-2 and TRBJ1-1, with 7 bases fitting TRBD1. Trimming took 5 bases from V and 0 from J; bases not matched to a gene: 6. Germline CDR1 is SGHAT and CDR2 is FQNNGV. This CDR3 is built from 15 residues. In DNA, the CDR3 is TGTGCCAGCAGCCCGCGACAGGGCATGAACACTGAAGCTTTCTTT. It encodes CASSPRQGMNTEAFF.

This clone was picked up one time. The chain is built from TRBV7-9 and TRBJ1-1, with 9 bases that match TRBD1. V lost 5 bases, J lost 11 bases, and 21 bases stayed unmatched. Per germline, CDR1 SEHNR and CDR2 FQNEAQ (reference sequence). This CDR3 is built from 17 residues. CDR3 amino acids: CASSRWGTGGKPLRAFF. CDR3 DNA sequence: TGTGCCAGCAGCCGGTGGGGCACAGGGGGCAAGCCGCTCCGGGCTTTCTTT.

The CDR3 DNA follows: TGTGCCTGGAGTCAAGGAGCAGGGCTCACTAACTATGGCTACACCTTC. It specifies CAWSQGAGLTNYGYTF. The chain carries TRBV30 and TRBJ1-2; tentatively, D is TRBD1 (5 bases). The CDR3 is 16 residues long. Between the trimmed V and J ends, which lost 2 bases and 0 bases, there was a span of 16 bases. The germline CDR1 and CDR2 sequences are GTSNPN and SVGIG (reference sequence).

The chain employs TRBV5-8 and TRBJ2-1; maybe TRBD1 (6 bases). There are 14 residues in the CDR3. Germline V CDR1 and CDR2: SGHTS, YDEGEE. With 4 bases removed from V and 9 bases from J, the gap between germline ends came to 17 bases. CDR3 residues: CASSGGRQGSEQFF. In nucleotides, the CDR3 is TGTGCCAGCAGCGGAGGACGGCAGGGGAGTGAGCAGTTCTTC. Looking up the rest from reference TRBV5-8 and TRBJ2-1 gives the full variable domain: EAGVTQSPTHLIKTRGQQATLRCSPISGHTSVYWYQQALGLGLQFLLWYDEGEERNRGNFPPRFSGRQFPNYSSELNVNALELEDSALYLCASSGGRQGSEQFFGPGTRLTVL.

J is TRBJ2-3 and V is TRBV30; the D gene is possibly TRBD1 (6 bases). The CDR3 is 12 residues long. Germline loops: CDR1 GTSNPN, CDR2 SVGIG (reference sequence). The V and J ends lost 4 bases and 4 bases respectively, with 9 bases between them. CDR3 region: CAWTGGPDTQYF. CDR3 nucleotides: TGTGCCTGGACTGGGGGCCCAGATACGCAGTATTTT.

The J gene is TRBJ1-3, the V gene TRBV1; the table's D gene call, TRBD1, was not cross checked with the DNA. TRBV1 is tagged as a pseudogene. This CDR3 region has 15 residues. The CDR3 nucleotides read TGCACCAGCCAAGACAGGGGGCACTCTGGAAACACCATATATTTT. Translated: CTSQDRGHSGNTIYF.

CDR3 bases: TGTGCCAGCAGCCAAGGGCAGGTCGGACTCGGAGCTTTCTTT. Translating gives CASSQGQVGLGAFF. The rearrangement uses TRBV3-1 (or the pseudogene TRBV3-2) and TRBJ1-1; no definite D call. The germline V gene encodes CDR1 LGHDT and CDR2 YNNKEL (reference sequence). The CDR3 is made up of 14 amino acids. The ends were cut back, 1 base at V and 10 bases at J, with 16 bases in the middle.

The chain combines TRBV6-5 with TRBJ1-2; 9 nucleotides match TRBD1. The germline CDR1 and CDR2 sequences are MNHEY and SVGAGI. This CDR3 spans 14 amino acids. The V gene end was trimmed by 4 bases and the J gene end by 4 bases; junction bases not matched to a gene: 4. The CDR3 reads CASSWGQGLYGYTF. CDR3 in DNA: TGTGCCAGCAGTTGGGGACAGGGCCTCTATGGCTACACCTTC.

The chain employs TRBV6-5 and TRBJ1-1; no clear D. CDR3 length equals 13 residues. The germline gives CDR1 MNHEY, CDR2 SVGAGI. Trimming cost V 0 bases and J 2 bases, with 4 bases left between them. CDR3 sequence (DNA): TGTGCCAGCAGTTACTCGGCAAACACTGAAGCTTTCTTT. Translation gives CASSYSANTEAFF.

This chain links TRBV27 with TRBJ1-2; 8 nucleotides agree with TRBD1. CDR1 and CDR2 from the germline V gene are MNHEY and SMNVEV (reference sequence). With V trimmed by 6 bases and J by 3 bases, 9 bases remained unmatched. CDR3 length equals 15 residues. CDR3: CASRYDRGVDYGYTF. CDR3 sequence (DNA): TGTGCCAGCAGGTACGACAGGGGAGTCGACTATGGCTACACCTTC.

The V gene is TRBV6-4, the J gene TRBJ2-4; TRBD2 aligns across 7 bases. CDR1 and CDR2 from the germline V gene are MRHNA and SNTAGT. This CDR3 has 18 amino acids. V gave up 7 bases and J gave up 4 bases; unmatched junction bases: 19. The CDR3 loop is CASNSGVGNSGFKNIQYF. DNA of the CDR3: TGTGCCAGCAACTCTGGGGTGGGAAATAGCGGGTTTAAAAACATTCAGTACTTC.